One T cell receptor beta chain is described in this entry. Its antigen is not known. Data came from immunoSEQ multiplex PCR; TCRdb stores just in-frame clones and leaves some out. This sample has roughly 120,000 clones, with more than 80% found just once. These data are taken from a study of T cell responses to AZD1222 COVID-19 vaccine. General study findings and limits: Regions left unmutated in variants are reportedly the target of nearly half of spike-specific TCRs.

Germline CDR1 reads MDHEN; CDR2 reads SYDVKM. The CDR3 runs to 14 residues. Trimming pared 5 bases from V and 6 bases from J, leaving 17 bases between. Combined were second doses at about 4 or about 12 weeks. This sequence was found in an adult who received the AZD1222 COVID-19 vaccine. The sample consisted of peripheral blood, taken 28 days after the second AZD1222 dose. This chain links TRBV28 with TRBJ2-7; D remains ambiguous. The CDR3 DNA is TGTGCCAGCAGTCCGCCCCGAGCGATCGGCGAGCAGTACTTC. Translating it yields CASSPPRAIGEQYF.